These 6 T cell receptor beta chains originate from one sample sequenced in a study of T cells in women clearing cervical HPV infection. Assay: immunoSEQ multiplex PCR; the TCRdb copy retains only in-frame clones and omits some. The table gives fewer than 30,000 clones; the top ten clones make up roughly 17% of it. The sample was blood buffy coat. These receptors came from a woman between 18 and 69 years old with a cervical HPV16 infection that either progressed to CIN3+ or cleared (not recorded which).

As to this clone: The read ends 3 residues before the CDR3 terminus; that terminus is restored from the germline J gene. The chain is built from TRBV20-1 and TRBJ2-4, with D perhaps TRBD2 (5 bases). V was clipped by 0 bases and J by 0 bases, with 12 bases between them. There are 16 residues in the CDR3. CDR1 is DFQATT, CDR2 SNEGSKA, per germline (reference sequence). CDR3 amino acids: CSARERYRGAKNIQYF. The covered CDR3 bases are TGCAGTGCTAGAGAAAGGTACCGGGGAGCCAAAAACATT.

On this clone: The sequenced fragment ends 3 residues before the CDR3 boundary, so the rest is inferred from the germline J gene. V and J are TRBV20-1 and TRBJ1-5; D might be TRBD1 (5 bases). Trimming left V 4 bases short and J 1 base short, with 14 bases between. CDR3 length: 15 residues. Germline CDR1 is DFQATT and CDR2 is SNEGSKA (reference sequence). The CDR3 bases that were read are TGCAGTGCTATGTCAGGGTCACAGAGCAATCAGCCC. Residues: CSAMSGSQSNQP. The full CDR3 protein is CSAMSGSQSNQPQHF.

As regards this clone: The read comes to an end 3 residues before the CDR3 does, leaving the germline J gene to fill in the end. The chain combines TRBV29-1 with TRBJ2-1; 12 bases match TRBD2. The CDR3 runs to 17 residues. Germline V lookup: CDR1 SQVTM, CDR2 ANQGSEA. The junction had 14 bases not matched to a gene; V was cut back by 5 bases and J by 6 bases. The CDR3: CSVFFLTSGRMANEQFF. CDR3 DNA (partial): TGCAGCGTTTTTTTCCTGACTAGCGGGAGAATGGCCAATGAG.

Details on this clone: The CDR3 end lies 3 residues beyond the end of the read and is filled in from the germline J gene. The chain carries TRBV18 and TRBJ2-3; 10 bases align to TRBD1. The CDR3 covers 14 residues. Germline V lookup: CDR1 KGHSH, CDR2 LQKENI. This CDR3 is CASSPTGGNQPQYF. The sequenced part of the CDR3 DNA is TGTGCCAGCTCACCGACAGGGGGCAATCAGCCG.

To note about this clone: The sequenced fragment ends 3 residues before the CDR3 boundary, so the rest is inferred from the germline J gene. The V gene is TRBV7-6, the J gene TRBJ2-3; D remains ambiguous. The V end lost 5 bases, the J end lost 4 bases, and 10 bases lay between the germline ends. The CDR3 is 13 amino acids. The germline V gene encodes CDR1 SGHVS and CDR2 FNYEAQ. The CDR3 bases that were read are TGTGCCAGCAGCCAACCCCCGGCAGATACG. This translates into CASSQPPADT. The CDR3 in its entirety is CASSQPPADTQYF.

In regard to this clone: From the germline J gene comes the end of the CDR3, since the read stops 3 residues before it. V and J are TRBV7-9 and TRBJ2-5, with no clear D. The germline V and J ends were trimmed by 1 base and 5 bases, with 8 bases remaining between them. Germline CDR1 and CDR2: SEHNR and FQNEAQ (reference sequence). The CDR3 loop spans 13 amino acids. The part of the CDR3 DNA that was read is TGTGCCAGCAGCTTAGTGGCTCTGGAGACC. It yields the protein CASSLVALET. The CDR3 in full is CASSLVALETQYF.